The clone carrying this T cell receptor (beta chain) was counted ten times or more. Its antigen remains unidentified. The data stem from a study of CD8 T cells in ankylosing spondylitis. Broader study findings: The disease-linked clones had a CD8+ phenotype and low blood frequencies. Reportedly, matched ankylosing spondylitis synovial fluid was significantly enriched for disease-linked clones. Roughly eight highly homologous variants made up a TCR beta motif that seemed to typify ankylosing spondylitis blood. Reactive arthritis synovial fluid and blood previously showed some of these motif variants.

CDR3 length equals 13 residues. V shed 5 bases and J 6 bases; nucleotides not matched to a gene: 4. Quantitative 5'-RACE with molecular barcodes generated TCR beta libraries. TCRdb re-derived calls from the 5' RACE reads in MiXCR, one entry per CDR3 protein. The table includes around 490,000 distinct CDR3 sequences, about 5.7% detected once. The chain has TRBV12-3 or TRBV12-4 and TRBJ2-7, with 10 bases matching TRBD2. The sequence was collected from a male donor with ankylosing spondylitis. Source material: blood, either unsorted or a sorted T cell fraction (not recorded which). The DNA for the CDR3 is TGTGCCAGCAGTCCCGGGACTAGCGCCGAGCAGTACTTC. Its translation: CASSPGTSAEQYF.